The 30 T cell receptor beta chains presented below share a single source sample, sequenced in a study of identical twins. TCRdb re-called the 5' RACE reads through MiXCR, storing one row per CDR3 protein. The sample has 600,000 to 700,000 distinct CDR3 sequences, 21% seen once. In addition, the sample was reused for a study of T cells expressing NK-cell markers.

The sample comprised PBMCs. These receptors originate from a woman younger than 35 in good health.

This clonotype has a handful of counts. This chain uses TRBV7-7 with TRBJ2-1, with 13 bases lining up with TRBD2. This CDR3 is 17 amino acids long. V lost 5 bases to trimming and J lost 5 bases; unmatched junction nucleotides: 9. Germline assignment: CDR1 SSHAT and CDR2 FNYEAQ (reference sequence). The CDR3: CASSAGLAGEKNNEQFF. DNA of the CDR3: TGTGCCAGCAGCGCCGGACTAGCGGGAGAGAAGAACAATGAGCAGTTCTTC.

This clonotype was seen once. J is TRBJ1-2 and V is TRBV12-3 or TRBV12-4; the match to TRBD1 covers 7 bases. V gave up 3 bases and J gave up 4 bases; unmatched junction bases: 11. The CDR3 runs 16 residues. The CDR3 nucleotides read TGTGCCAGCAGTTTTTACCCCGGGACAGCTAGCTATGGCTACACCTTC. It translates to CASSFYPGTASYGYTF.

This clonotype has at least ten counts. The chain has TRBV20-1 and TRBJ2-5, with D maybe TRBD1 (5 bases). The CDR3 covers 12 residues. V lost 6 bases and J 2 bases, leaving 10 bases between the germline ends. Germline CDR1 reads DFQATT; CDR2 reads SNEGSKA (reference sequence). For the CDR3, the DNA is TGCAGTGCCCCGACAGATCAAGAGACCCAGTACTTC. It is translated as CSAPTDQETQYF.

This clonotype turned up a few times. The chain couples TRBV11-3 to TRBJ2-3, with D unresolved. The CDR3 spans 13 residues. Trimming shortened V by 5 bases and J by 8 bases, and 14 bases separated the two germline ends. Looked up from germline, CDR1 is SGHNT and CDR2 is YENEEA. The CDR3 sequence is CASSAVPTSTQYF. Here the CDR3 DNA reads TGTGCCAGCAGCGCGGTCCCCACGAGTACGCAGTATTTT.

V and J are TRBV27 and TRBJ2-7; the match to TRBD1 covers 7 bases. The ends lost 5 bases at V and 2 bases at J; junction bases unmatched: 6. The CDR3 runs 14 residues. Per the germline V gene, CDR1 is MNHEY and CDR2 is SMNVEV (reference sequence). This CDR3 is CASSVNRGPYEQYF. Written as DNA, the CDR3 is TGTGCCAGCAGTGTCAACAGGGGCCCCTACGAGCAGTACTTC.

The DNA of the CDR3 is TGTGCCAGCAGTGAAGTGACGAGGAACACTGAAGCTTTCTTT. It codes for CASSEVTRNTEAFF. The chain carries TRBV6-1 and TRBJ1-1; D uncertain. V lost 1 base and J lost 1, with 7 bases in between. This CDR3 has 14 amino acids. Germline CDR1 is MNHNS and CDR2 is SASEGT.

A few counts support this clonotype. The chain recombines TRBV5-1 with TRBJ1-1; a weak D match, TRBD1 (5 bases). From germline, CDR1 is SGHRS and CDR2 YFSETQ. The CDR3 spans 11 residues. The V end was cut by 2 bases, the J end by 11 bases, with 10 bases between. For the CDR3, the DNA is TGCGCCAGCAGCTTTAAAGGGGTTGCTTTCTTT. Amino acids: CASSFKGVAFF. Complete variable domain (other parts from reference TRBV5-1 and TRBJ1-1): KAGVTQTPRYLIKTRGQQVTLSCSPISGHRSVSWYQQTPGQGLQFLFEYFSETQRNKGNFPGRFSGRQFSNSRSEMNVSTLELGDSALYLCASSFKGVAFFGQGTRLTVV.

A note on this clonotype: A read error may produce the germline difference seen at one junction end. V is TRBV7-7 and J is TRBJ2-1, with TRBD2 matching over 8 bases. Germline lookup yields CDR1 SSHAT and CDR2 FNYEAQ (reference sequence). This CDR3 spans 18 amino acids. For the CDR3, the DNA is TGTGCTAGCAGCTTAGTCCTTGTACCGGGGGGGATGCTCAATGAGCAGTTCTTC. Its translation: CASSLVLVPGGMLNEQFF.

This clonotype came up many times. The J gene is TRBJ2-3, the V gene TRBV4-2; 13 bases agree with TRBD2. Per the germline V gene, CDR1 is LGHNA and CDR2 is YNFKEQ. CDR3 length: 16 residues. Trimming took 0 bases from V and 4 from J; bases not matched to a gene: 1. In DNA, the CDR3 is TGTGCCAGCAGCCAAGATGGGACTAGCGGGGCAGATACGCAGTATTTT. It encodes CASSQDGTSGADTQYF.

The rearrangement links TRBV4-3 to TRBJ1-6; D gene unclear. Germline V gene data show CDR1 as LGHNA and CDR2 as YSLEER. Trimming took 5 bases from V and 7 from J, leaving 15 bases between them. The CDR3 contains 15 residues. The CDR3 nucleotides are TGCGCCAGCAGCGTACAAGGACCGTCAAATTCACCCCTCCACTTT. Translating it yields CASSVQGPSNSPLHF.

This clonotype was seen more than once but under ten times. The chain joins TRBV18 to TRBJ2-7, with D perhaps TRBD1 (5 bases). This CDR3 comprises 11 residues. V lost 5 bases, J lost 6 bases, and 8 bases lay in between. Germline CDR1 and CDR2: KGHSH and LQKENI. The CDR3, as DNA: TGTGCCAGCTCAACAGGCTTCGAGCAGTACTTC. Amino acids: CASSTGFEQYF. Using reference TRBV18 and TRBJ2-7 for the parts outside the CDR3, the full variable domain is NAGVMQNPRHLVRRRGQEARLRCSPMKGHSHVYWYRQLPEEGLKFMVYLQKENIIDESGMPKERFSAEFPKEGPSILRIQQVVRGDSAAYFCASSTGFEQYFGPGTRLTVT.

The table lists this clonotype with many counts. J is TRBJ1-1 and V is TRBV12-3 or TRBV12-4, with TRBD1 matching 7 bases. Germline trimming cut 2 bases from V and 5 bases from J; bases unmatched to any gene: 8. The length of the CDR3 is 15 residues. CDR3 protein: CASSLTGSRGTEAFF. Written as DNA, the CDR3 is TGTGCCAGCAGTTTAACGGGGAGCAGGGGGACTGAAGCTTTCTTT.

This clonotype showed up just a few times. The chain employs TRBV15 and TRBJ2-7, with D maybe TRBD2 (5 bases). Trimming shortened V by 1 base and J by 2 bases, and 9 bases separated the two germline ends. CDR1 is LNHNV and CDR2 is YYDKDF in the germline V gene (reference sequence). This CDR3 is 14 amino acids long. CDR3 DNA: TGTGCCACCAGCAGAGTGAGGGCCCCCTACGAGCAGTACTTC. Protein sequence: CATSRVRAPYEQYF. Full variable domain (outside the CDR3, taken from reference TRBV15 and TRBJ2-7): DAMVIQNPRYQVTQFGKPVTLSCSQTLNHNVMYWYQQKSSQAPKLLFHYYDKDFNNEADTPDNFQSRRPNTSFCFLDIRSPGLGDTAMYLCATSRVRAPYEQYFGPGTRLTVT.

The chain couples TRBV28 to TRBJ2-5; D is perhaps TRBD1 (6 bases). Germline V gives CDR1 MDHEN, CDR2 SYDVKM. Trimming cost V 5 bases and J 5 bases, with 21 bases left between them. CDR3 length: 16 amino acids. CDR3 sequence: CASSVTGLGLKETQYF. As DNA, the CDR3 is TGTGCCAGCAGTGTCACAGGGTTAGGACTTAAGGAGACCCAGTACTTC.

This clonotype was detected only a few times. The chain recombines TRBV5-6 with TRBJ2-7, with D maybe TRBD2 (6 bases). Germline V gives CDR1 SGHDT, CDR2 YYEEEE. The CDR3 runs to 15 residues. Between the trimmed V and J ends, which lost 4 bases and 5 bases, there was a span of 19 bases. The CDR3 sequence is CASSPGVPESHEQYF. DNA of the CDR3: TGTGCCAGCAGCCCGGGGGTACCCGAGTCGCACGAGCAGTACTTC.

This clonotype was found a few times. V is TRBV20-1 and J is TRBJ2-3; D ambiguous. CDR3 length: 13 amino acids. Trimming pared 1 base from V and 0 bases from J, leaving 5 bases between. The germline V gene has CDR1 DFQATT and CDR2 SNEGSKA (reference sequence). CDR3 loop: CSARVPSTDTQYF. For the CDR3, the DNA is TGCAGTGCTAGAGTTCCCAGCACAGATACGCAGTATTTT.

The chain joins TRBV5-1 to TRBJ2-3; a weak D match, TRBD2 (6 bases). This CDR3 contains 14 residues. Germline V gives CDR1 SGHRS, CDR2 YFSETQ. V lost 7 bases and J lost 2, with 14 bases in between. In DNA form, the CDR3 reads TGCGCCAGCCAGGAGGGGCAATCCACAGATACGCAGTATTTT. Its translation: CASQEGQSTDTQYF.

This chain uses TRBV20-1 with TRBJ2-1; a possible D gene is TRBD1 (5 bases). The CDR3 has 10 amino acids. With 3 bases removed from V and 11 bases from J, the gap between germline ends came to 8 bases. Germline CDR1 reads DFQATT; CDR2 reads SNEGSKA (reference sequence). Here the CDR3 reads CSASAGKQFF. The CDR3 DNA sequence: TGCAGTGCTAGTGCAGGGAAGCAGTTCTTC.

This chain links TRBV7-6 with TRBJ1-1; tentative D call: TRBD1 (5 bases). V lost 3 bases and J 6 bases, leaving 17 bases between the germline ends. The CDR3 covers 15 residues. Germline CDR1 SGHVS, CDR2 FNYEAQ. The CDR3 sequence: CASSFLSGGFAEAFF. In nucleotides, the CDR3 is TGTGCCAGCAGCTTTCTGTCCGGGGGATTCGCTGAAGCTTTCTTT.

The chain is built from TRBV20-1 and TRBJ2-7; 8 bases match TRBD2. The CDR3 is made up of 15 amino acids. J lost 4 bases, V lost 1 base, and 9 bases had no gene match. In germline, CDR1 is DFQATT, CDR2 SNEGSKA (reference sequence). CDR3 coding DNA: TGCAGTGCTAGAGCAGTATCGGGGGGGCCTTACGAGCAGTACTTC. Translated: CSARAVSGGPYEQYF.

This clonotype was observed a handful of times. The gene calls are TRBV20-1 and TRBJ2-3, with D hard to call. CDR1 and CDR2 (germline): DFQATT, SNEGSKA (reference sequence). The CDR3 runs to 12 residues. Trimming stripped 5 bases from V and 6 bases from J, with 12 bases between. The CDR3 reads CSAQISGDTQYF. CDR3 bases: TGCAGTGCTCAAATCTCCGGGGATACGCAGTATTTT.

Many counts were recorded for this clonotype. The rearrangement uses TRBV10-3 and TRBJ2-1; the D call may be TRBD1 or TRBD2 (6 bases each). Germline CDR1 is ENHRY and CDR2 is SYGVKD. This CDR3 spans 16 amino acids. V shed 4 bases and J shed 3 bases, with 16 bases lying between them. In nucleotides, the CDR3 is TGTGCCATCAGTGGTGACTGGCGGGACAACTACAATGAGCAGTTCTTC. This encodes CAISGDWRDNYNEQFF.

There are many counts of this clonotype. The chain links TRBV2 to TRBJ1-6; D gene unclear. Trimming stripped 2 bases from V and 9 bases from J, with 5 bases between. Germline V CDR1 and CDR2: SNHLY, FYNNEI. CDR3 size: 12 residues. The CDR3 here is CASSESGSPLHF. The DNA of the CDR3 is TGTGCCAGCAGTGAAAGCGGTTCACCCCTCCACTTT. The variable domain in full, completed from reference TRBV2 and TRBJ1-6, reads EPEVTQTPSHQVTQMGQEVILRCVPISNHLYFYWYRQILGQKVEFLVSFYNNEISEKSEIFDDQFSVERPDGSNFTLKIRSTKLEDSAMYFCASSESGSPLHFGNGTRLTVT.

This clonotype has just a few counts. The chain employs TRBV15 and TRBJ1-1; no reliable D call. The CDR3 runs 14 residues. V was cut by 1 base and J by 7 bases, with 13 bases left in between. Germline-derived CDR1 and CDR2 are LNHNV and YYDKDF (reference sequence). CDR3: CATSRGWAESEAFF. The CDR3 DNA is TGTGCCACCAGCAGAGGTTGGGCGGAGAGTGAAGCTTTCTTT. Together with reference TRBV15 and TRBJ1-1, the CDR3 gives the full variable domain: DAMVIQNPRYQVTQFGKPVTLSCSQTLNHNVMYWYQQKSSQAPKLLFHYYDKDFNNEADTPDNFQSRRPNTSFCFLDIRSPGLGDTAMYLCATSRGWAESEAFFGQGTRLTVV.

This chain joins TRBV5-1 and TRBJ1-2, with D unclear. The germline CDR1 and CDR2 sequences are SGHRS and YFSETQ. Deletions cut 0 bases from V and 4 bases from J, with 22 bases between. This CDR3 has 18 residues. The CDR3 region has the DNA TGCGCCAGCAGCTTGGCCGGTAGAGCTATCACCTCGGGCTATGGCTACACCTTC. It is translated as CASSLAGRAITSGYGYTF.

This chain connects TRBV29-1 to TRBJ2-7; no firm D call. V was trimmed by 7 bases and J by 5 bases, leaving 12 bases between them. Germline assignment: CDR1 SQVTM and CDR2 ANQGSEA. This CDR3 comprises 11 residues. As DNA, the CDR3 is TGCAGCGCGGAAGGTGTGGACGAGCAGTACTTC. Translation: CSAEGVDEQYF.

Only a few counts were recorded for this clonotype. This chain connects TRBV14 to TRBJ2-1; D may be TRBD2 (6 bases). The V end was cut by 4 bases, the J end by 0 bases, with 16 bases between. Germline V gene data show CDR1 as SGHDN and CDR2 as FVKESK. CDR3 length: 17 amino acids. CDR3 sequence (DNA): TGTGCCAGCAGCCGGAGGGGTAGCGCGAGCTCCTACAATGAGCAGTTCTTC. It encodes CASSRRGSASSYNEQFF.

This chain joins TRBV7-9 and TRBJ2-3, with 10 bases fitting TRBD2. Per the germline V gene, CDR1 is SEHNR and CDR2 is FQNEAQ (reference sequence). Unmatched junction bases numbered 11, after V lost 5 bases and J lost 6 bases. The CDR3 is made up of 16 amino acids. The CDR3 region is CASSPQGAGGRDTQYF. CDR3 DNA sequence: TGTGCCAGCAGCCCGCAAGGAGCGGGGGGGCGTGATACGCAGTATTTT.

The sample holds a few counts of this clonotype. V gene TRBV6-1 combines with J gene TRBJ2-7, with 7 bases aligning to TRBD1. CDR1 MNHNS and CDR2 SASEGT come from the germline V gene. CDR3 length: 14 residues. V trimming: 7 bases; J trimming: 5 bases; junction bases outside the gene matches: 11. This chain's CDR3 is CASIRDSDEHEQYF. The CDR3 DNA reads TGTGCCAGCATCCGGGACAGCGATGAGCACGAGCAGTACTTC.

Note on this clonotype: Compared with germline, one end of the junction differs, possibly owing to a read error. The V call is TRBV7-9, the J call TRBJ2-7; TRBD2 agrees at 10 bases. Germline V gene lookup returns CDR1 SEHNR and CDR2 FQNEAQ (reference sequence). The CDR3 is 15 residues long. This CDR3 is CASSYGLAVSCEQYF. CDR3 nucleotide sequence: TGTGCCAGCAGCTACGGACTAGCGGTTTCCTGCGAGCAGTACTTC.